A selection of T cell receptor beta chains follows, all from one sample in a study of blood T cell repertoires in COVID-19. Clones were sequenced by immunoSEQ multiplex PCR, and TCRdb holds only the in-frame ones, with some missing. This sample has 90,000 to 100,000 clones, with roughly 80% found just once. The specimen sequenced was peripheral blood. These receptors were collected from a man aged 55 to 70 with acute or convalescent COVID-19. Both conserved end residues are part of each CDR3. Fields, in order: J gene, V gene, CDR3 length, clone size, D gene, CDR3 DNA, CDR3 protein. D genes are given only for firm matches. Expanded clones get a size class; other rows say once, few or many, or leave the size out.

TRBJ2-7,TRBV4-2,13,NA,NA,TGTGCCAGCAGCCAAGATTACGGGATCGAGCAGTACTTC,CASSQDYGIEQYF
TRBJ1-6,TRBV6-5,14,many,TRBD1,TGTGCCAGCTTCCCGGGACAGAGAAATTCACCCCTCCACTTT,CASFPGQRNSPLHF
TRBJ2-7,TRBV15,14,once,TRBD1,TGTGCCACCAGCACGGGACAGGGGGCAGCCGAGCAGTACTTC,CATSTGQGAAEQYF
TRBJ2-5,TRBV6-4,14,NA,TRBD2,TGTGCCAGCAGTGAGGGCGGGGGGGCAAAGACCCAGTACTTC,CASSEGGGAKTQYF
TRBJ1-5,TRBV6-5,14,NA,TRBD1,TGTGCCAGCCGGTCGGGACAGAGCAATCAGCCCCAGCATTTT,CASRSGQSNQPQHF
TRBJ2-2,TRBV7-2,14,NA,NA,TGTGCCAGCAGCCTCCCCCCAGGCACCGGGGAGCTGTTTTTT,CASSLPPGTGELFF
TRBJ2-3,TRBV4-2,15,NA,TRBD2,TGTGCCAGCAGCATACGCGGGGGGTTCACAGATACGCAGTATTTT,CASSIRGGFTDTQYF
TRBJ2-7,TRBV30,11,NA,NA,TGTGCCTGGGAAGCTAGGTACGAGCAGTACTTC,CAWEARYEQYF
TRBJ2-1,TRBV11-2,15,NA,TRBD2,TGTGCCAGCAGGCTGGCTAGCGGGGGTACTGATGAGCAGTTCTTC,CASRLASGGTDEQFF
TRBJ1-1,TRBV28,16,NA,NA,TGTGCCAGCAGTTTATCTGGTGGGGGCAGAGGCACTGAAGCTTTCTTT,CASSLSGGGRGTEAFF
TRBJ1-1,TRBV19,14,NA,NA,TGTGCCAGTAGTAACAGGGAACTGAACACTGAAGCTTTCTTT,CASSNRELNTEAFF
TRBJ1-5,TRBV19,16,once,NA,TGTGCCAGTAGTGGGGACTATGGACGGAGCAATCAGCCCCAGCATTTT,CASSGDYGRSNQPQHF
TRBJ2-5,TRBV7-6,13,NA,NA,TGTGCCAGCAGCTTAGCGGGGGGAGAGACCCAGTACTTC,CASSLAGGETQYF
TRBJ2-7,TRBV5-8,14,NA,NA,TGTGCCAGCAGCTGGGGGGACGGCTCCTACGAGCAGTACTTC,CASSWGDGSYEQYF
TRBJ2-1,TRBV27,16,NA,TRBD2,TGTGCCAGCAGTCTTTCCGGGACTAGCATGATCAATGAGCAGTTCTTC,CASSLSGTSMINEQFF
TRBJ2-7,TRBV9,15,NA,NA,TGTGCCAGCAGCTCCGATGTGACAGGCCCCTACGAGCAGTACTTC,CASSSDVTGPYEQYF
TRBJ1-1,TRBV28,15,NA,NA,TGTGCCAGCATCCCCGGACACAACTCAGGGGATGAAGCTTTCTTT,CASIPGHNSGDEAFF
TRBJ1-4,TRBV19,16,once,TRBD1,TGTGCCAGTAGTAGTACAGGGGGAGTAACTAATGAAAAACTGTTTTTT,CASSSTGGVTNEKLFF
TRBJ1-2,TRBV4-1,14,NA,NA,TGCGCCAGCAGCCAAGATTATTTGGTCGCGGGCTACACCTTC,CASSQDYLVAGYTF
TRBJ1-1,TRBV9,15,NA,NA,TGTGCCAGCAGCGGGCAGGGGTCTCTGAACACTGAAGCTTTCTTT,CASSGQGSLNTEAFF
TRBJ1-1,TRBV5-1,16,NA,TRBD1,TGCGCCAGCAGCTTGGAGGGACAGGGGGCAGGAGCTGAAGCTTTCTTT,CASSLEGQGAGAEAFF
TRBJ2-7,TRBV18,17,NA,TRBD2,TGTGCCAGCTCACGCACAGGGGGAGCGGGGGGGCCCCACGAGCAGTACTTC,CASSRTGGAGGPHEQYF
TRBJ2-5,TRBV19,16,NA,TRBD1,TGTGCCAGTAGTGACAGGGCGAGGAGTAGGCAAGAGACCCAGTACTTC,CASSDRARSRQETQYF
TRBJ2-3,TRBV9,16,NA,TRBD2,TGTGCCAGCAGCCCTCGACTAGCGGGGGACACAGATACGCAGTATTTT,CASSPRLAGDTDTQYF
TRBJ2-1,TRBV24-1,14,NA,NA,TGTGCCACCAGTGATTTCACAGGCGACAATGAGCAGTTCTTC,CATSDFTGDNEQFF
TRBJ2-7,TRBV24-1,15,NA,TRBD1,TGTGCCACCAGTGATAACAGGGGGGCCCCCTACGAGCAGTACTTC,CATSDNRGAPYEQYF
TRBJ2-3,TRBV3-1/TRBV3-2,14,NA,NA,TGTGCCAGCAGCCCCGCTTCGCGGGCTCCGGGGCAGTATTTT,CASSPASRAPGQYF
TRBJ2-3,TRBV19,15,NA,NA,TGTGCCAGTAGTATAGGTTACGGGGGGCGGGATACGCAGTATTTT,CASSIGYGGRDTQYF
TRBJ2-7,TRBV6-1,15,NA,NA,TGTGCCAGCAGTGAATACTTAAGGAGCTCCTACGAGCAGTACTTC,CASSEYLRSSYEQYF
TRBJ2-6,TRBV5-1,18,NA,TRBD1,TGCGCCAGCAGCCAGCAAGGACAGGGGGCGCTCGGGGCCAACGTCCTGACTTTC,CASSQQGQGALGANVLTF
TRBJ1-5,TRBV18,13,NA,NA,TGTGCCAGCTCCGCGGGGGCCCAGCAGCCCCAGCATTTT,CASSAGAQQPQHF
TRBJ1-2,TRBV5-6,16,once,NA,TGTGCCAGCAGCCGCCCGGAGGCTATGCTAGGGAATGGCTACACCTTC,CASSRPEAMLGNGYTF
TRBJ1-2,TRBV5-1,13,NA,NA,TGCGCCAGCAGCGAGCAAGGGGAACATGGCTACACCTTC,CASSEQGEHGYTF
TRBJ2-7,TRBV7-9,15,NA,NA,TGTGCCAGCAGCTTAGCCAGGGGATACGGGTACGAGCAGTACTTC,CASSLARGYGYEQYF
TRBJ2-2,TRBV4-1,14,NA,NA,TGCGCCAGCAGCCGGGACACCAACACCGGGGAGCTGTTTTTT,CASSRDTNTGELFF
TRBJ2-1,TRBV19,17,NA,TRBD2,TGTGCCAGTAGTATAGCCAGCGGGGGCCTCTCCTACAATGAGCAGTTCTTC,CASSIASGGLSYNEQFF
TRBJ2-5,TRBV7-3,15,NA,TRBD2,TGTGCCAGCAGCCACCCAGCGGGGCCACAAGAGACCCAGTACTTC,CASSHPAGPQETQYF
TRBJ2-5,TRBV6-5,12,NA,TRBD1,TGTGCCAGCAGAGGGGGCTCTGAGACCCAGTACTTC,CASRGGSETQYF
TRBJ1-2,TRBV5-1,14,NA,TRBD1,TGCGCCAGCGGTCCGGGACAGGTTACCTATGGCTACACCTTC,CASGPGQVTYGYTF
TRBJ1-4,TRBV5-1,15,once,NA,TGCGCCAGCAGCCCCGACAGAGCAACTAATGAAAAACTGTTTTTT,CASSPDRATNEKLFF
TRBJ2-7,TRBV12-3/TRBV12-4,13,NA,NA,TGTGCCAGCAGATTAGGTGGGGGCCACGAGCAGTACTTC,CASRLGGGHEQYF
TRBJ1-5,TRBV3-1/TRBV3-2,15,few,NA,TGTGCCGCTAAGTGGATGGATGACAGAAATCAGCCCCAGCATTTT,CAAKWMDDRNQPQHF
TRBJ1-6,TRBV7-3,15,NA,NA,TGTGCCAGCAGCTTAACAGGGGTTAGGAATTCACCCCTCCACTTT,CASSLTGVRNSPLHF
TRBJ1-5,TRBV24-1,14,few,NA,TGTGCCACCAGCGAGGGGGGGGCCTATCAGCCCCAGCATTTT,CATSEGGAYQPQHF
TRBJ1-1,TRBV19,16,NA,TRBD1,TGTGCCAGTAGTTTTACAGGGGGCGTGGTGAACACTGAAGCTTTCTTT,CASSFTGGVVNTEAFF
TRBJ1-6,TRBV4-1,16,NA,TRBD1,TGCGCCAGCAGCCAAGATAACAGGGGGCACAATTCACCCCTCCACTTT,CASSQDNRGHNSPLHF
TRBJ2-2,TRBV27,15,NA,TRBD1,TGTGCCAGCAGTTACCGACAGGGAGACACCGGGGAGCTGTTTTTT,CASSYRQGDTGELFF
TRBJ1-3,TRBV10-3,15,NA,NA,TGTGCCATCAGGCGACCGGGGAGCTCTGGAAACACCATATATTTT,CAIRRPGSSGNTIYF
TRBJ2-5,TRBV5-4,14,NA,NA,TGTGCCAGCAGTTATTCGGGACACCGAGGGGCCCAGTACTTC,CASSYSGHRGAQYF
TRBJ2-7,TRBV7-7,14,NA,TRBD2,TGTGCCAGCAGCCCCGGGGGGGCCGGGTACGAGCAGTACTTC,CASSPGGAGYEQYF
TRBJ2-3,TRBV25-1,14,NA,NA,TGTGCCAGCAGTAAGTGGGGGCAAGGAGATACGCAGTATTTT,CASSKWGQGDTQYF
TRBJ2-7,TRBV5-1,13,NA,NA,TGCGCCAGCAGCTTGGGACAGGATTACGAGCAGTACTTC,CASSLGQDYEQYF
TRBJ1-5,TRBV7-2,16,NA,TRBD1,TGTGCCAGCAGCCCTCGGACAGGAGACAGCAATCAGCCCCAGCATTTT,CASSPRTGDSNQPQHF
TRBJ1-1,TRBV27,13,once,NA,TGTGCCAGCAGCGGACAGCTGAACACTGAAGCTTTCTTT,CASSGQLNTEAFF